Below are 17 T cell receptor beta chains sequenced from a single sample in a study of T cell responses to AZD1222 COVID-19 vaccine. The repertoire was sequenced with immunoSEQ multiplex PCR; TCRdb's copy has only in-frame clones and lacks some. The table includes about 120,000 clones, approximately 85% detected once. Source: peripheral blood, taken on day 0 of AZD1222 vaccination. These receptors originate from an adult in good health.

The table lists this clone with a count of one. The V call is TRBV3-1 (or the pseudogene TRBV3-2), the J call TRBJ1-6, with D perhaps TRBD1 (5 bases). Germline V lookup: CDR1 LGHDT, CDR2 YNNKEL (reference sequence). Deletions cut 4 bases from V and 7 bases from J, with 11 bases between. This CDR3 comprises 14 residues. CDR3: CASSRAGVNSPLHF. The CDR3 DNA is TGTGCCAGCAGCCGAGCGGGGGTCAATTCACCCCTCCACTTT.

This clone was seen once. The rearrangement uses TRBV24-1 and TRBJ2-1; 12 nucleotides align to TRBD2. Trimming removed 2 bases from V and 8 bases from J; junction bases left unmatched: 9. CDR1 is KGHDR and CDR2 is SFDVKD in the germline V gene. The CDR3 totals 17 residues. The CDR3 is CATSDSPSGGALDEQFF. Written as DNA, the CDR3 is TGTGCCACCAGTGATTCCCCTAGCGGGGGGGCCCTGGATGAGCAGTTCTTC.

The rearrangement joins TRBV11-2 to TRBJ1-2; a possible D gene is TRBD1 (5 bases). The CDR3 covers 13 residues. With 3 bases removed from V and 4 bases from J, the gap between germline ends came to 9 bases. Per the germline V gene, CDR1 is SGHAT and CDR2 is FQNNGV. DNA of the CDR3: TGTGCCAGCAGCTTGGGGGGTACCTATGGCTACACCTTC. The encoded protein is CASSLGGTYGYTF.

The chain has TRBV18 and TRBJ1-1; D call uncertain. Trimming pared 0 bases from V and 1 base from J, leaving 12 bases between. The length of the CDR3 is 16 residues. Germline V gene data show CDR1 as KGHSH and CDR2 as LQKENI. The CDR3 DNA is TGTGCCAGCTCACCACCGGGCACAGATAAGAACACTGAAGCTTTCTTT. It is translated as CASSPPGTDKNTEAFF.

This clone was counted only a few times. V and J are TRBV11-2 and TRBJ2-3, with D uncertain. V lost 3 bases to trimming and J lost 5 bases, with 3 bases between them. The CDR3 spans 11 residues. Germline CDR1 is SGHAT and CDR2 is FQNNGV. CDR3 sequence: CASSLVDTQYF. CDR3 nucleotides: TGTGCCAGCAGCTTGGTAGATACGCAGTATTTT. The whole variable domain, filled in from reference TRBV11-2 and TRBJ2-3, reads EAGVAQSPRYKIIEKRQSVAFWCNPISGHATLYWYQQILGQGPKLLIQFQNNGVVDDSQLPKDRFSAERLKGVDSTLKIQPAKLEDSAVYLCASSLVDTQYFGPGTRLTVL.

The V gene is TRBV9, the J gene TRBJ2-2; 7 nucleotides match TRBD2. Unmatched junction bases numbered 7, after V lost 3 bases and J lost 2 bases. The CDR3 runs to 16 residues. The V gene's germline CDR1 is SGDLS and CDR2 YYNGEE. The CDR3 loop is CASSASTSANTGELFF. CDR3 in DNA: TGTGCCAGCAGCGCCTCAACTAGCGCAAACACCGGGGAGCTGTTTTTT. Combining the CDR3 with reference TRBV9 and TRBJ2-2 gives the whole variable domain DSGVTQTPKHLITATGQRVTLRCSPRSGDLSVYWYQQSLDQGLQFLIQYYNGEERAKGNILERFSAQQFPDLHSELNLSSLELGDSALYFCASSASTSANTGELFFGEGSRLTVL.

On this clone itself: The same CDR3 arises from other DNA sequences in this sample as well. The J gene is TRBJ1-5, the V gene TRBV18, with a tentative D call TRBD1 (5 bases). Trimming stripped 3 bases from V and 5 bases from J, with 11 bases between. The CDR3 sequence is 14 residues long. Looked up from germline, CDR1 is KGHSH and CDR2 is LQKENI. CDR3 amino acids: CASSPGQGHQPQHF. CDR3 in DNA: TGTGCCAGCTCACCTGGGCAGGGCCATCAGCCCCAGCATTTT.

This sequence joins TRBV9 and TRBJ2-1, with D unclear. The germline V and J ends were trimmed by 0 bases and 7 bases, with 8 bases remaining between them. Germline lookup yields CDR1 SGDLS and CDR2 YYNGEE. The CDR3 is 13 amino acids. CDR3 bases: TGTGCCAGCAGCGTAGGGTGGGGAAATGAGCAGTTCTTC. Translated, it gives CASSVGWGNEQFF.

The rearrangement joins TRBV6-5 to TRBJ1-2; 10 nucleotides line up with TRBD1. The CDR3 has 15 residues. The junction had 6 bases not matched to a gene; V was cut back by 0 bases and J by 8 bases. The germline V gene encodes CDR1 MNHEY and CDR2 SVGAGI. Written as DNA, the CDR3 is TGTGCCAGCAGTTACTCGGGACAGGGGCTGTTCGGCTACACCTTC. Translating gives CASSYSGQGLFGYTF.

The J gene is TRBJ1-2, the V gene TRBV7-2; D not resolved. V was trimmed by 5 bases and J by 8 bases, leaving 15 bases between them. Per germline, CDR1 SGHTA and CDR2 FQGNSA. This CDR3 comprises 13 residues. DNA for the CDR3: TGTGCCAGCAGCACGACTCCGTCGGGGGGCTACACCTTC. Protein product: CASSTTPSGGYTF.

The CDR3 region is CASSRATPGNTIYF. The CDR3 DNA sequence: TGTGCCAGCTCGAGGGCAACCCCTGGAAACACCATATATTTT. V usage is TRBV18 and J usage is TRBJ1-3; D remains ambiguous. V was pared by 6 bases and J by 2 bases, with 11 bases between. Germline V gene sequence: CDR1 KGHSH, CDR2 LQKENI. This CDR3 contains 14 residues.

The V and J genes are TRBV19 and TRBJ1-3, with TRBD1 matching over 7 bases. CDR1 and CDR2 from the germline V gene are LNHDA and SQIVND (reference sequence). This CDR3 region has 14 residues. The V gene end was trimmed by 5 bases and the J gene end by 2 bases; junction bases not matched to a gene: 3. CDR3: CASSGRGPGNTIYF. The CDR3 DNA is TGTGCCAGTAGTGGAAGGGGGCCTGGAAACACCATATATTTT.

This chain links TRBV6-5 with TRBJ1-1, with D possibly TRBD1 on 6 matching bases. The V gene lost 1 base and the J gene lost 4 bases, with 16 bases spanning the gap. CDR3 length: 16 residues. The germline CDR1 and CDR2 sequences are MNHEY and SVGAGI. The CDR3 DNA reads TGTGCCAGCAGTTACTTGCAGGGGAGGGTTAGCACTGAAGCTTTCTTT. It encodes CASSYLQGRVSTEAFF.

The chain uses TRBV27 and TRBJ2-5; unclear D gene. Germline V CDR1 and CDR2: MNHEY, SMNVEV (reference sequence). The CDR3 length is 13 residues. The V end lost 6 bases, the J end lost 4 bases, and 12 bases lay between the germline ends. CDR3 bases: TGTGCCAGCAGACGGGTCTCCGGAGAGACCCAGTACTTC. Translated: CASRRVSGETQYF.

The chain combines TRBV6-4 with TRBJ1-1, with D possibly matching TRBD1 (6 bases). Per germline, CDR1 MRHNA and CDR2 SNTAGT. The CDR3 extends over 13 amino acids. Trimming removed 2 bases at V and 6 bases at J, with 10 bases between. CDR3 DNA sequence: TGTGCCAGCAGTGACCGGAGGGGGGCTGAAGCTTTCTTT. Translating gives CASSDRRGAEAFF.

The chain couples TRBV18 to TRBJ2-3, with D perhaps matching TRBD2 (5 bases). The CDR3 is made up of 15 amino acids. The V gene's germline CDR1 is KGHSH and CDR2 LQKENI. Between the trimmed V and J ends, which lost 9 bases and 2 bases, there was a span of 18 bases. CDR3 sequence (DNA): TGTGCCAGTCGCGTTTATGAGGGAGTCACAGATACGCAGTATTTT. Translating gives CASRVYEGVTDTQYF.

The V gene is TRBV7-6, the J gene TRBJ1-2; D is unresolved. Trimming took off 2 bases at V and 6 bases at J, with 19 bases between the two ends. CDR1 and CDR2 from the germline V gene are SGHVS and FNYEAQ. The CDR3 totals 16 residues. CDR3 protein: CASSLSIGRTTDGYTF. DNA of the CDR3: TGTGCCAGCAGCTTAAGCATTGGACGGACTACTGATGGCTACACCTTC.